Described below is a single T cell receptor beta chain sequence and its context. Its antigen is undetermined. Produced via immunoSEQ multiplex PCR; TCRdb's table is partial and in-frame only. The profile shows 45,000 to 65,000 clones, 65% to 90% of them singletons. The time point: week 5, during vaccination. Vaccination comprised doses that each held 300 ug of mutant IDH1 20-mer peptide, plus topical imiquimod. This entry is derived from a study of a mutant IDH1 vaccine in newly diagnosed glioma. Study as a whole: Former treatment meant radiotherapy, temozolomide, or both; the majority had gotten both. Whole-study findings and limits: Top-clonotype changes in peripheral T cells seemed unrelated to pseudoprogression.

Per germline, CDR1 MNHNS and CDR2 SASEGT. The CDR3 is 14 amino acids. Trimming took 2 bases from V and 2 from J, leaving 10 bases between them. The sequence was collected from a woman aged 18 to 35 with glioma. Some clones in this sample may be carry-over from other donors' samples. Source: PBMCs, taken from a glioma patient whose treatment included an IDH1 peptide vaccine. The chain couples TRBV6-1 to TRBJ2-7, with D unclear. The CDR3 here is CASSEPGETYEQYF. CDR3 in DNA: TGTGCCAGCAGTGAACCCGGCGAGACCTACGAGCAGTACTTC.